This T cell receptor (beta chain) was sequenced in a study of Ad26.COV2.S vaccination and SARS-CoV-2 variants. Turning to the study itself: Doses of Ad26.COV2.S were injected into muscle once or twice, 56 days apart.

This table comes from immunoSEQ multiplex PCR, and its TCRdb copy is limited to in-frame clones, with some not included. The top ten clones hold about 5.4% of a sample with a few hundred thousand clones, roughly 90% of them seen once. Treatment in this sample: approximately 18 received Ad26.COV2.S at low or high dose, single or two shots; about five received placebo; per-sample allocation not given. Samples came from day 63 after the first vaccine or placebo injection. Expression of Wuhan-strain SARS-CoV-2 spike came from the Ad26 vector that formed the vaccine. This clone occurred once. This CDR3 contains 19 residues. V dropped 2 bases and J dropped 0 bases, with 18 bases sitting between them. The germline CDR1 and CDR2 sequences are SGHRS and YFSETQ.

This chain links TRBV5-1 with TRBJ1-6; weak D call: TRBD1 (6 bases). Sequenced here: peripheral blood, sampled in a trial of Ad26.COV2.S vaccine versus placebo. The TCR originated in a person aged 18-60 years who received the Ad26.COV2.S COVID-19 vaccine or a placebo. The CDR3 nucleotides read TGCGCCAGCAGCTTTGGGGTAAACAGGGCCAGCTCCTATAATTCACCCCTCCACTTT. This encodes CASSFGVNRASSYNSPLHF. The full variable domain, with the rest looked up from reference TRBV5-1 and TRBJ1-6, is KAGVTQTPRYLIKTRGQQVTLSCSPISGHRSVSWYQQTPGQGLQFLFEYFSETQRNKGNFPGRFSGRQFSNSRSEMNVSTLELGDSALYLCASSFGVNRASSYNSPLHFGNGTRLTVT.